This passage covers 20 T cell receptor beta chains from one sample sequenced in a study of OX40 agonist ivuxolimab in advanced cancers. Receptors were amplified or captured by the immunoSEQ multiplex PCR assay. TCRdb obtained this table from immuneACCESS and retained in-frame rearrangements with V and J assigned. These tables miss some clones; where compared with another copy, unresolved V genes account for less than half of the shortfall, and the remainder is unexplained. The sample data list about 41,000 clones, and around 87% of these were observed just once. The leading ten clones occupy roughly 3.6% of the sample. The sample consisted of CD4+ or CD8+ T cells sorted from blood, taken in a trial of the OX40 agonist ivuxolimab. These receptors came from an adult with an advanced solid tumor such as melanoma, head and neck, liver or kidney cancer.

V usage is TRBV27 and J usage is TRBJ1-4, with 8 bases lining up with TRBD1. The J segment lost 10 bases and the V segment lost 8 bases, leaving 9 bases of the junction unmatched. Germline CDR1 and CDR2: MNHEY and SMNVEV (reference sequence). The CDR3 consists of 13 residues. The CDR3: CASQGAAMGKLFF. The DNA for the CDR3 is TGTGCCAGCCAGGGGGCCGCTATGGGAAAACTGTTTTTT. The whole variable domain, remainder taken from reference TRBV27 and TRBJ1-4, is EAQVTQNPRYLITVTGKKLTVTCSQNMNHEYMSWYRQDPGLGLRQIYYSMNVEVTDKGDVPEGYKVSRKEKRNFPLILESPSPNQTSLYFCASQGAAMGKLFFGSGTQLSVL.

The rearrangement links TRBV30 to TRBJ2-3, with D possibly called TRBD1 or TRBD2 (5 bases each). Germline lookup yields CDR1 GTSNPN and CDR2 SVGIG (reference sequence). The ends were cut back, 2 bases at V and 8 bases at J, with 23 bases in the middle. This CDR3 has 16 amino acids. The DNA for the CDR3 is TGTGCCTGGAGTTCGGGTGCGAGGGGTTATGGCGCTACGCAGTATTTT. Translation gives CAWSSGARGYGATQYF.

The chain is built from TRBV5-1 and TRBJ2-3; tentative D call: TRBD1 (6 bases). Germline V gene data show CDR1 as SGHRS and CDR2 as YFSETQ. The CDR3 is 16 amino acids. Trimming left V 0 bases short and J 9 bases short, with 20 bases between. The DNA for the CDR3 is TGCGCCAGCAGCTTGGGACAGGCTTCCCTCGGAGGAACGCAGTATTTT. Encoded protein: CASSLGQASLGGTQYF.

The V and J genes are TRBV11-3 and TRBJ2-7; tentative D call: TRBD2 (5 bases). This CDR3 is built from 14 residues. In germline, CDR1 is SGHNT, CDR2 YENEEA. Trimming removed 5 bases at V and 9 bases at J, with 20 bases between. CDR3 sequence: CASSIQSRRWGQYF. The CDR3 region has the DNA TGTGCCAGCAGCATCCAAAGCAGGAGGTGGGGGCAGTACTTC.

The chain carries TRBV14 and TRBJ2-5; 10 nucleotides line up with TRBD1. Germline V gene sequence: CDR1 SGHDN, CDR2 FVKESK. The J segment lost 5 bases and the V segment lost 6 bases, leaving 6 bases of the junction unmatched. CDR3 length equals 14 residues. CDR3 residues: CASSSGTGAETQYF. The CDR3 DNA follows: TGTGCCAGCAGTTCCGGGACAGGGGCCGAGACCCAGTACTTC. Filled out from reference TRBV14 and TRBJ2-5, the complete variable domain reads EAGVTQFPSHSVIEKGQTVTLRCDPISGHDNLYWYRRVMGKEIKFLLHFVKESKQDESGMPNNRFLAERTGGTYSTLKVQPAELEDSGVYFCASSSGTGAETQYFGPGTRLLVL.

This clone was counted a single time. The V call is TRBV6-5, the J call TRBJ1-6; D is uncertain. Germline V gives CDR1 MNHEY, CDR2 SVGAGI. V was cut by 0 bases and J by 5 bases, with 8 bases left in between. The CDR3 length is 15 residues. The CDR3 here is CASSYSGRDNSPLHF. CDR3 sequence (DNA): TGTGCCAGCAGTTACTCAGGGAGGGATAATTCACCCCTCCACTTT.

J is TRBJ2-3 and V is TRBV27; the match to TRBD2 covers 13 bases. There are 16 residues in the CDR3. Trimming at V came to 6 bases and at J to 11 bases, leaving 14 bases not matched to a gene. The V gene's germline CDR1 is MNHEY and CDR2 SMNVEV (reference sequence). The CDR3 DNA reads TGTGCCAGCAGAGCATCCGGGACTAGCGGGACGGGGGGGCAGTATTTT. It specifies CASRASGTSGTGGQYF.

This sequence joins TRBV6-6 and TRBJ2-7; no reliable D call. V was cut by 7 bases and J by 0 bases, with 10 bases left in between. The CDR3 is 13 residues long. The V gene's germline CDR1 is MNHNY and CDR2 SVGAGI (reference sequence). CDR3 loop: CASKVLSSYEQYF. Written as DNA, the CDR3 is TGTGCCAGCAAGGTCCTCTCCTCCTACGAGCAGTACTTC.

The chain recombines TRBV4-2 with TRBJ2-7; 10 nucleotides agree with TRBD2. CDR1 and CDR2 from the germline V gene are LGHNA and YNFKEQ. CDR3 length: 15 residues. Germline trimming cut 2 bases from V and 2 bases from J; bases unmatched to any gene: 3. The CDR3 DNA reads as TGTGCCAGCAGCCAACTAGCGGGAGCTACCTACGAGCAGTACTTC. This sequence encodes CASSQLAGATYEQYF.

In its sample, this clone was seen a few times. The V and J genes are TRBV7-3 and TRBJ2-5; 11 nucleotides agree with TRBD2. Trimming cost V 5 bases and J 1 base; bases outside gene matches: 12. Germline CDR1 is SGHTA and CDR2 is FQGTGA. The CDR3 is 18 amino acids. The CDR3 DNA follows: TGTGCCAGCAGCCCCGAACCTTGGCTAGCGGGAGGCCAAGAGACCCAGTACTTC. This gives the protein CASSPEPWLAGGQETQYF.

The V gene is TRBV29-1, the J gene TRBJ2-2; 11 bases match TRBD2. Per germline, CDR1 SQVTM and CDR2 ANQGSEA. The trim removed 6 bases at V and 3 bases at J, leaving 3 bases unmatched. The CDR3 has 14 amino acids. In DNA form, the CDR3 reads TGCAGCGTACTAGCGGGAGTCGACACCGGGGAGCTGTTTTTT. This gives the protein CSVLAGVDTGELFF.

The J gene is TRBJ2-3, the V gene TRBV29-1, with 10 bases aligning to TRBD2. Unmatched junction bases numbered 3, after V lost 5 bases and J lost 1 base. The CDR3 loop spans 14 amino acids. Germline V gene data show CDR1 as SQVTM and CDR2 as ANQGSEA. The CDR3 nucleotides read TGCAGCGTTTCGCTAGCGGGAGGCACAGATACGCAGTATTTT. It encodes CSVSLAGGTDTQYF.

This chain connects TRBV11-1 to TRBJ1-2, with D uncertain. V was clipped by 0 bases and J by 4 bases, with 6 bases between them. The CDR3 consists of 13 residues. The germline V gene has CDR1 SGHAT and CDR2 FQDESV (reference sequence). The CDR3 DNA reads as TGTGCCAGCAGCTTAGCGGCAACCTATGGCTACACCTTC. Its protein product is CASSLAATYGYTF.

The V gene is TRBV19, the J gene TRBJ2-1, with a tentative D call TRBD1 (5 bases). The CDR3 extends over 16 amino acids. Per germline, CDR1 LNHDA and CDR2 SQIVND (reference sequence). Trimming stripped 2 bases from V and 2 bases from J, with 13 bases between. The CDR3: CASSISKGPPYNEQFF. The CDR3, as DNA: TGTGCCAGTAGTATAAGTAAGGGGCCCCCCTACAATGAGCAGTTCTTC.

This clone was seen more than once but under ten times. This sequence joins TRBV20-1 and TRBJ2-3; D possibly corresponds to TRBD2 (6 bases). The germline V gene has CDR1 DFQATT and CDR2 SNEGSKA (reference sequence). The V and J ends lost 6 bases and 6 bases respectively, with 10 bases between them. The CDR3 contains 11 residues. The CDR3 loop reads CSAPSGDTQYF. CDR3 coding DNA: TGCAGTGCCCCCAGCGGGGATACGCAGTATTTT.

The chain employs TRBV28 and TRBJ1-1; TRBD1 agrees at 10 bases. Germline V gene data show CDR1 as MDHEN and CDR2 as SYDVKM. The CDR3 has 15 residues. V dropped 3 bases and J dropped 4; count of bases not matched to a gene: 5. The CDR3 region is CASSFVWDRGTEAFF. CDR3 DNA sequence: TGTGCCAGCAGTTTTGTTTGGGACAGGGGCACTGAAGCTTTCTTT.

V is TRBV9 and J is TRBJ2-5; D not resolved. Trimming removed 1 base from V and 2 bases from J, with 9 bases in between. Looked up from germline, CDR1 is SGDLS and CDR2 is YYNGEE. The CDR3 totals 14 residues. The CDR3 region is CASSVTPVQETQYF. DNA of the CDR3: TGTGCCAGCAGCGTAACCCCCGTACAAGAGACCCAGTACTTC.

The chain is built from TRBV7-2 and TRBJ2-3; TRBD1 matches at 9 bases. Germline V gene sequence: CDR1 SGHTA, CDR2 FQGNSA. The V segment lost 2 bases and the J segment 3 bases; nucleotides outside the gene matches: 6. This CDR3 spans 16 amino acids. The CDR3 loop reads CASSLLWGQGTDTQYF. Written as DNA, the CDR3 is TGTGCCAGCAGCTTATTATGGGGACAGGGAACAGATACGCAGTATTTT.

The chain carries TRBV18 and TRBJ2-3, with TRBD2 matching 9 bases. V was pared by 3 bases and J by 4 bases, with 5 bases of the junction left unmatched. The CDR3 runs 15 residues. Germline V CDR1 and CDR2: KGHSH, LQKENI. The CDR3 spells CASSPSGSGSDTQYF. CDR3 sequence (DNA): TGTGCCAGCTCACCTAGCGGGAGTGGTTCAGATACGCAGTATTTT.

The CDR3 coding sequence is TGTGCCAGCAGTTATGGGGTCTGGAGGACTGAAGCTTTCTTT. Translation: CASSYGVWRTEAFF. The chain links TRBV7-3 to TRBJ1-1; D unclear. Germline CDR1 is SGHTA and CDR2 is FQGTGA. This CDR3 spans 14 amino acids. V dropped 6 bases and J dropped 5 bases, with 16 bases sitting between them.